This TCR beta chain was recorded in a study of cytomegalovirus exposure and HLA in healthy donors. This CDR3 region has 13 residues. Looked up from germline, CDR1 is LGHNA and CDR2 is YSLEER. V shed 2 bases, J shed 4 bases, and the junction held 1 base outside the gene matches. There are a few counts of this clone. Its antigen is as yet unknown. PCR primers comprised 60 Vbeta and 13 Jbeta primers. Method: immunoSEQ multiplex PCR; TCRdb's copy keeps in-frame clones and lacks some. The sample contains roughly 100,000 clones, approximately 80% of which appear only once. General study points: Common viral pathogens were later found to be apparently linked to several of the most significant clusters. Later findings reportedly placed an Asian-associated ancestry cluster below the approximately 670-donor mean for N-insertions.

This chain connects TRBV4-3 to TRBJ1-1, with 7 bases that match TRBD1. Sequenced material: PBMCs. This clonotype originated in a woman between 35 and 50 years old in good health and CMV-seronegative. The CDR3 coding sequence is TGCGCCAGCAGCCAATACAGGGGCACTGAAGCTTTCTTT. This codes for CASSQYRGTEAFF.